The 30 T cell receptor beta chains given below trace back to one sample, sequenced in a study of T cells after yellow fever vaccination. One entry per CDR3 protein results from TCRdb running MiXCR on the 5' RACE reads. The data hold 400,000 to 650,000 distinct CDR3 sequences, with around a fifth observed a single time. The sequencing used PBMCs, collected roughly 20 days after the first yellow fever vaccination. These TCRs come from a young man who received the YFV17D yellow fever vaccine.

The gene calls are TRBV12-3 or TRBV12-4 and TRBJ1-1, with no clear D. Deletions cut 3 bases from V and 7 bases from J, with 12 bases between. The CDR3 runs to 13 residues. The CDR3 is CASSFRQDLEAFF. CDR3 nucleotide sequence: TGTGCCAGCAGTTTTCGGCAGGACCTTGAAGCTTTCTTT.

J is TRBJ2-3 and V is TRBV20-1; perhaps TRBD2 as D (5 bases). CDR3 length equals 15 residues. Germline values: CDR1 DFQATT, CDR2 SNEGSKA (reference sequence). Trimming took 4 bases from V and 0 from J, leaving 14 bases between them. As DNA, the CDR3 is TGCAGTGCTAAAGACCAGCGGACTAGCACAGATACGCAGTATTTT. It is translated as CSAKDQRTSTDTQYF.

The chain employs TRBV20-1 and TRBJ2-5; possibly TRBD2 for D (6 bases). This CDR3 region has 13 residues. Germline V gene lookup returns CDR1 DFQATT and CDR2 SNEGSKA (reference sequence). Trimming took off 3 bases at V and 4 bases at J, with 12 bases between the two ends. The CDR3 DNA reads as TGCAGTGCTAGGAGTAGGGGAGGAGAGACCCAGTACTTC. Translated, it gives CSARSRGGETQYF.

This clonotype was seen repeatedly, ten times or more. V and J are TRBV5-1 and TRBJ2-5; D gene uncertain. The CDR3 is 14 amino acids. The germline V and J ends were trimmed by 4 bases and 7 bases, with 17 bases remaining between them. Germline CDR1 and CDR2: SGHRS and YFSETQ. In DNA form, the CDR3 reads TGCGCCAGCAGCCTCGCTTTAGACGTCGGGACCCAGTACTTC. Translated: CASSLALDVGTQYF.

The genes are TRBV24-1 and TRBJ1-5; D gene ambiguous. In germline, CDR1 is KGHDR, CDR2 SFDVKD. The CDR3 totals 13 residues. V shed 7 bases and J shed 0 bases, with 6 bases lying between them. The CDR3 here is CATSQDSNQPQHF. CDR3 DNA sequence: TGTGCCACCAGCCAGGATAGCAATCAGCCCCAGCATTTT.

The sample holds a few counts of this clonotype. The genes are TRBV20-1 and TRBJ1-1, with D tentatively TRBD1 (5 bases). The germline CDR1 and CDR2 sequences are DFQATT and SNEGSKA (reference sequence). CDR3 length: 13 residues. Between the trimmed V and J ends, which lost 1 base and 1 base, there was a span of 7 bases. CDR3 nucleotide sequence: TGCAGTGCTAGAGTTGGGGGGAACACTGAAGCTTTCTTT. This encodes CSARVGGNTEAFF.

This clonotype was seen only a few times. The chain recombines TRBV3-1 with TRBJ1-2; 7 nucleotides align to TRBD1. Per germline, CDR1 LGHDT and CDR2 YNNKEL (reference sequence). This CDR3 contains 13 residues. The trim removed 6 bases at V and 3 bases at J, leaving 4 bases unmatched. The CDR3, as DNA: TGTGCCAGCAGTGGGGACAGCGACTATGGCTACACCTTC. It yields the protein CASSGDSDYGYTF.

This clonotype was observed a handful of times. The chain joins TRBV7-9 to TRBJ2-3, with D possibly matching TRBD2 (5 bases). This CDR3 is built from 14 residues. Per germline, CDR1 SEHNR and CDR2 FQNEAQ (reference sequence). Trimming removed 7 bases at V and 2 bases at J, with 13 bases between. CDR3 sequence: CASNLAPLTDTQYF. In DNA form, the CDR3 reads TGTGCCAGCAACCTAGCCCCCCTCACAGATACGCAGTATTTT.

The chain joins TRBV7-9 to TRBJ1-4; unclear D gene. V was shortened by 6 bases and J by 7 bases, with 12 bases between the two germline ends. CDR3 length: 13 amino acids. In germline, CDR1 is SEHNR, CDR2 FQNEAQ (reference sequence). This chain's CDR3 is CASRNDGSEKLFF. CDR3 DNA: TGTGCCAGCAGGAACGACGGGAGTGAAAAACTGTTTTTT. Combining the CDR3 with reference TRBV7-9 and TRBJ1-4 gives the whole variable domain DTGVSQNPRHKITKRGQNVTFRCDPISEHNRLYWYRQTLGQGPEFLTYFQNEAQLEKSRLLSDRFSAERPKGSFSTLEIQRTEQGDSAMYLCASRNDGSEKLFFGSGTQLSVL.

This clonotype turned up a few times. The chain employs TRBV5-1 and TRBJ2-7; TRBD2 matches at 7 bases. CDR3 length equals 17 residues. CDR1 is SGHRS and CDR2 is YFSETQ in the germline V gene. The trim removed 4 bases at V and 5 bases at J, leaving 18 bases unmatched. The CDR3 region has the DNA TGCGCCAGCAGCGCGGGGGATAAAGGCGGGGGTTCGGACGAGCAGTACTTC. Protein product: CASSAGDKGGGSDEQYF.

This clonotype came up a few times. This chain connects TRBV6-1 to TRBJ1-2; TRBD1 matches 8 bases. Germline lookup yields CDR1 MNHNS and CDR2 SASEGT. The V segment lost 2 bases and the J segment 4 bases; nucleotides outside the gene matches: 9. This CDR3 comprises 16 residues. In nucleotides, the CDR3 is TGTGCCAGCAGTGAACGGACAGGGACCGACAGCTATGGCTACACCTTC. It encodes CASSERTGTDSYGYTF.

The chain links TRBV5-1 to TRBJ2-1; a possible D gene is TRBD2 (6 bases). The germline CDR1 and CDR2 sequences are SGHRS and YFSETQ. V gave up 0 bases and J gave up 6 bases, with 16 bases separating them. The CDR3 contains 16 residues. CDR3 residues: CASSLGGVSPTNEQFF. CDR3 nucleotides: TGCGCCAGCAGCTTGGGGGGGGTTAGTCCTACCAATGAGCAGTTCTTC.

This sequence joins TRBV2 and TRBJ1-1; 9 bases fit TRBD1. Germline V gene sequence: CDR1 SNHLY, CDR2 FYNNEI. The CDR3 loop spans 14 amino acids. The trim removed 8 bases at V and 4 bases at J, leaving 8 bases unmatched. This CDR3 is CASWALGQGTEAFF. The DNA of the CDR3 is TGTGCCAGCTGGGCTCTGGGACAGGGCACTGAAGCTTTCTTT.

V usage is TRBV20-1 and J usage is TRBJ2-5; D unclear. CDR3 length equals 13 residues. V was pared by 0 bases and J by 5 bases, with 10 bases between. The V gene's germline CDR1 is DFQATT and CDR2 SNEGSKA (reference sequence). The CDR3 coding sequence is TGCAGTGCTAGAGAGGGTAGCACGGAGACCCAGTACTTC. It codes for CSAREGSTETQYF.

This clonotype appeared a few times. This chain connects TRBV10-2 to TRBJ2-3; D possibly corresponds to TRBD1 (5 bases). Germline V gene data show CDR1 as WSHSY and CDR2 as SAAADI. This CDR3 has 11 amino acids. CDR3 nucleotides: TGCGGGACAAAGTTTACAGATACGCAGTATTTT. Translating it yields CGTKFTDTQYF.

The V call is TRBV7-3, the J call TRBJ2-1; D possibly corresponds to TRBD1 (6 bases). The germline V gene encodes CDR1 SGHTA and CDR2 FQGTGA. The V gene lost 1 base and the J gene lost 4 bases, with 20 bases spanning the gap. The CDR3 has 18 amino acids. CDR3 nucleotides: TGTGCCAGCAGCTTAAATCCTGTTGGCGGACAGTCATACAATGAGCAGTTCTTC. This sequence encodes CASSLNPVGGQSYNEQFF.

This clonotype was recorded a few times. CDR3 sequence (DNA): TGTGCCAGCTCCATACGGGACAGTGGGTGGGGTGAGCAGTTCTTC. Its translation: CASSIRDSGWGEQFF. The chain couples TRBV6-2 or TRBV6-3 to TRBJ2-1, with 7 bases lining up with TRBD1. V lost 8 bases, J lost 9 bases, and 16 bases stayed unmatched. The V gene's germline CDR1 is MNHEY and CDR2 SVGEGT. The CDR3 has 15 amino acids.

Ten or more counts support this clonotype. The rearrangement links TRBV6-2 or TRBV6-3 to TRBJ2-1; D remains ambiguous. Trimming left V 6 bases short and J 2 bases short, with 20 bases between. This CDR3 has 17 residues. Germline lookup yields CDR1 MNHEY and CDR2 SVGEGT. The CDR3 DNA sequence: TGTGCCAGCAGGGTTAAGACCCCTAGGTCCCCCTACAATGAGCAGTTCTTC. Translating it yields CASRVKTPRSPYNEQFF.

The chain uses TRBV28 and TRBJ2-7, with D perhaps TRBD2 (5 bases). CDR3 size: 13 residues. CDR1 is MDHEN, CDR2 SYDVKM, per germline. V dropped 6 bases and J dropped 4 bases, with 13 bases sitting between them. The CDR3 sequence: CASRPGFSYEQYV. In nucleotides, the CDR3 is TGTGCCAGCAGGCCGGGATTTTCTTACGAGCAGTACGTC.

The chain is built from TRBV20-1 and TRBJ1-1; weak D call: TRBD1 (5 bases). CDR1 DFQATT and CDR2 SNEGSKA come from the germline V gene (reference sequence). The length of the CDR3 is 13 residues. Trimming cost V 0 bases and J 6 bases, with 11 bases left between them. CDR3: CSARDIQGSEAFF. CDR3 sequence (DNA): TGCAGTGCTAGAGATATTCAGGGCTCTGAAGCTTTCTTT.

In this sample, this clonotype turned up a few times. The chain uses TRBV20-1 and TRBJ1-1; tentatively, D is TRBD1 (5 bases). Germline CDR1 is DFQATT and CDR2 is SNEGSKA (reference sequence). The CDR3 has 13 residues. V lost 5 bases and J lost 0, with 10 bases in between. CDR3 coding DNA: TGCAGTGCTGCGCGACAGTTGAACACTGAAGCTTTCTTT. This sequence encodes CSAARQLNTEAFF.

This clonotype showed up just a few times. This chain's CDR3 is CASSLPPAGRKNIQYF. The CDR3 coding sequence is TGTGCCAGCAGCTTACCCCCAGCAGGGAGAAAAAACATTCAGTACTTC. This chain joins TRBV7-2 and TRBJ2-4; TRBD1 or TRBD2 may be the D gene (5 bases each). The CDR3 covers 16 residues. The V gene lost 2 bases and the J gene lost 4 bases, with 15 bases spanning the gap. Germline V gene data show CDR1 as SGHTA and CDR2 as FQGNSA.

This clonotype occurred many times. The genes are TRBV12-3 or TRBV12-4 and TRBJ2-1; D is ambiguous. This CDR3 is 14 amino acids long. V was shortened by 2 bases and J by 6 bases, with 11 bases between the two germline ends. The CDR3 sequence is CASSLSVLGNEQFF. The CDR3 nucleotides read TGTGCCAGCAGTTTAAGTGTCCTTGGCAATGAGCAGTTCTTC.

This clonotype was recorded a few times. The J gene is TRBJ2-1, the V gene TRBV5-4; perhaps TRBD1 as D (6 bases). The CDR3 extends over 15 amino acids. V lost 2 bases and J lost 9, with 18 bases in between. From germline, CDR1 is SGHNT and CDR2 YYREEE (reference sequence). The chain's CDR3 is CASSFDPGKGVEQFF. DNA of the CDR3: TGTGCCAGCAGCTTTGATCCTGGCAAGGGGGTTGAGCAGTTCTTC.

In this sample, this clonotype turned up a few times. This chain links TRBV20-1 with TRBJ2-7; the D gene is possibly TRBD2 (6 bases). The V gene lost 7 bases and the J gene lost 0 bases, with 10 bases spanning the gap. The CDR3 length is 12 residues. The germline gives CDR1 DFQATT, CDR2 SNEGSKA (reference sequence). In DNA form, the CDR3 reads TGCAGTGGACGGGAGAGCTCCTACGAGCAGTACGTC. The encoded protein is CSGRESSYEQYV.

The V gene is TRBV6-4, the J gene TRBJ2-1; 8 bases align to TRBD2. The CDR3 is 15 residues long. The germline V gene encodes CDR1 MRHNA and CDR2 SNTAGT. The V and J ends lost 5 bases and 7 bases, in that order; junction bases with no gene match: 10. CDR3 loop: CASSSGLVGVNEQFF. CDR3 nucleotide sequence: TGTGCCAGCAGTTCGGGACTAGTGGGGGTGAATGAGCAGTTCTTC.

The rearrangement joins TRBV6-1 to TRBJ2-1; possibly TRBD2 for D (7 bases). CDR1 is MNHNS, CDR2 SASEGT, per germline. This CDR3 has 15 amino acids. Between the trimmed V and J ends, which lost 7 bases and 4 bases, there was a span of 17 bases. DNA for the CDR3: TGTGCCAGCACCACCTTGGGGGGGCGGTACAATGAGCAGTTCTTC. Translating gives CASTTLGGRYNEQFF.

The table lists this clonotype with a few counts. The gene calls are TRBV12-3 or TRBV12-4 and TRBJ1-3; D unclear. This CDR3 is built from 12 residues. Between the trimmed V and J ends, which lost 3 bases and 9 bases, there was a span of 9 bases. For the CDR3, the DNA is TGTGCCAGCAGTTTTTTGACCTCCACCATATATTTT. It is translated as CASSFLTSTIYF.

This clonotype showed up many times. The chain joins TRBV5-5 to TRBJ2-5; no clear D. Germline V gene lookup returns CDR1 SGHKS and CDR2 YYEKEE (reference sequence). Trimming cost V 2 bases and J 2 bases, with 7 bases left between them. The CDR3 spans 13 residues. In nucleotides, the CDR3 is TGTGCCAGCAGCTTATACGGACAAGAGACCCAGTACTTC. Residues: CASSLYGQETQYF.

The chain couples TRBV6-1 to TRBJ1-2; the D is unclear. Trimming removed 8 bases at V and 5 bases at J, with 18 bases between. CDR3 size: 14 residues. Germline CDR1 and CDR2: MNHNS and SASEGT. CDR3 residues: CASGSSRRGYGYTF. The CDR3 DNA sequence: TGTGCCAGCGGGAGTAGTAGACGGGGATATGGCTACACCTTC.